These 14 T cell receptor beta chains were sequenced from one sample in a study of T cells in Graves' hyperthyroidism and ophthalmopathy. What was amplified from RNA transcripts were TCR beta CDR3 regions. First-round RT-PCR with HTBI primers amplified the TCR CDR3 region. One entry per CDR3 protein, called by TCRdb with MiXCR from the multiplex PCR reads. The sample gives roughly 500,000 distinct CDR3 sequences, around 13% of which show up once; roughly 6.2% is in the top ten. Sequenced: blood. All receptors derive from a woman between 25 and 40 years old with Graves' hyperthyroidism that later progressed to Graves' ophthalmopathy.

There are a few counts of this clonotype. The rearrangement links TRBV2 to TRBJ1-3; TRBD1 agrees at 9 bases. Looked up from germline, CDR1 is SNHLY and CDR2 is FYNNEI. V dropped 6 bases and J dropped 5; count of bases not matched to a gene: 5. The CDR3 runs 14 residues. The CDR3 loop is CASSPGTGRNTIYF. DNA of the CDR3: TGTGCCAGCAGCCCCGGGACAGGGAGAAACACCATATATTTT.

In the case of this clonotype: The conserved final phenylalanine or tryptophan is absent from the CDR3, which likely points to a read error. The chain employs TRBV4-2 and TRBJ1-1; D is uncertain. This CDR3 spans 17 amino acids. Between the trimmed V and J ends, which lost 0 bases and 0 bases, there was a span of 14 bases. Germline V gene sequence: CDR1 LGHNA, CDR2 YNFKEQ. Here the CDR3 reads CASSQDVRFVMNTEAFL. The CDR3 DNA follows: TGTGCCAGCAGCCAAGACGTCAGATTTGTAATGAACACTGAAGCTTTCCTT.

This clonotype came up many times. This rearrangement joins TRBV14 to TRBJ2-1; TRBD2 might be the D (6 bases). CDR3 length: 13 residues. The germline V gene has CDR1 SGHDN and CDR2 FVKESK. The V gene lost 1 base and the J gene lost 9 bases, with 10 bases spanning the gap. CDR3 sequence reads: CASSQGTSFEQFF. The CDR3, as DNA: TGTGCCAGCAGCCAAGGAACTAGCTTTGAGCAGTTCTTC.

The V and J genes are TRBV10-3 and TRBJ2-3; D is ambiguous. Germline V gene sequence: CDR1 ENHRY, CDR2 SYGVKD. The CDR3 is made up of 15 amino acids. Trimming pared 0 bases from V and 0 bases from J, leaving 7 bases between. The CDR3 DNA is TGTGCCATCAGTGAGTCGGACCTAAGCACAGATACGCAGTATTTT. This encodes CAISESDLSTDTQYF.

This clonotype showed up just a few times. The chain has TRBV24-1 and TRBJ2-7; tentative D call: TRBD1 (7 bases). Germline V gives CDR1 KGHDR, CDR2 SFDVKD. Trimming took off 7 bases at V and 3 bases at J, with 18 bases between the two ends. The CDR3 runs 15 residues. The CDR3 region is CATSAGQRTIYEQYF. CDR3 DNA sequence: TGTGCCACCAGCGCGGGACAGCGGACTATCTACGAGCAGTACTTC.

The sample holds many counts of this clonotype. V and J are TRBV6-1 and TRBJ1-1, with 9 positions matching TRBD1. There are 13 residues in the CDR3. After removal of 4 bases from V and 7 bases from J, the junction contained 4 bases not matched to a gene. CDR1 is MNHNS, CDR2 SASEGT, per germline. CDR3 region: CASSAGQGIEAFF. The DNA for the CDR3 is TGTGCCAGCAGTGCGGGACAGGGTATTGAAGCTTTCTTT.

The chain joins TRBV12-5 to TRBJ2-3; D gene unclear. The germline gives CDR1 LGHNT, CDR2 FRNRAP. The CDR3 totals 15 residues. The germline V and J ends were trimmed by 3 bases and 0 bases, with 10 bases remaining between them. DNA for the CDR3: TGTGCTAGTGGTTTTGACCGGATTAGCACAGATACGCAGTATTTT. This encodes CASGFDRISTDTQYF.

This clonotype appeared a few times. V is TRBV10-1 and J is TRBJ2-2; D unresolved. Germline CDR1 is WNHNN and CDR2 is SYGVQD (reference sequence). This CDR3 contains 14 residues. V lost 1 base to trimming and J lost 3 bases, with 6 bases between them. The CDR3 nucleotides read TGCGCCAGCAGTGAGTTGGGGTACACCGGGGAGCTGTTTTTT. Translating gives CASSELGYTGELFF.

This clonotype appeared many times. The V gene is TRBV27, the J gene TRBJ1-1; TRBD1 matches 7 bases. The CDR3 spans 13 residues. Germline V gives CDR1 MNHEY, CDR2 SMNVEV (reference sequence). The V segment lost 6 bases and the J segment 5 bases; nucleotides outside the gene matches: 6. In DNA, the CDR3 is TGTGCCAGCAGCACAGGGGTAGGGACTGAAGCTTTCTTT. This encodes CASSTGVGTEAFF.

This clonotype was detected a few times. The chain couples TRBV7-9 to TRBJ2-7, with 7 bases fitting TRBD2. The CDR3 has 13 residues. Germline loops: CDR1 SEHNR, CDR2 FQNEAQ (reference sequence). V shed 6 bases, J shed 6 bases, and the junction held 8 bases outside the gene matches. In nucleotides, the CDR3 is TGTGCCAGCAGGGGGACTATATTGGGCGAGCAGTACTTC. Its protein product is CASRGTILGEQYF.

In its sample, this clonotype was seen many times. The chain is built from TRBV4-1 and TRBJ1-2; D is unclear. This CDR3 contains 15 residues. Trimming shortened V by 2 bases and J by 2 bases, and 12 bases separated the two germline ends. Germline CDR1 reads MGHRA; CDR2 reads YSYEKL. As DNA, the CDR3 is TGCGCCAGCAGCCAATCGAGACGGATGAACTATGGCTACACCTTC. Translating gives CASSQSRRMNYGYTF.

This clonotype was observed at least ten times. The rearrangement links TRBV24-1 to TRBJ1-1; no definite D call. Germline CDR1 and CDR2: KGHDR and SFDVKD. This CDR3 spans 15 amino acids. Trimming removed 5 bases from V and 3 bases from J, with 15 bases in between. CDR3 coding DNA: TGTGCCACCAGTGCAACGGCAGTAGGCGACACTGAAGCTTTCTTT. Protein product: CATSATAVGDTEAFF.

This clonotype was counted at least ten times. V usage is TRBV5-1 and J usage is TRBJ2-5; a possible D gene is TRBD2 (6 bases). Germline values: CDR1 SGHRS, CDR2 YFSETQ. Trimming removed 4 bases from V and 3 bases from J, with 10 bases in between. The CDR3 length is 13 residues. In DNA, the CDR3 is TGCGCCAGCAGCGCCGGAGGGGAAGAGACCCAGTACTTC. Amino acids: CASSAGGEETQYF. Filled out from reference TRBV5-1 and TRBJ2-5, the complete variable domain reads KAGVTQTPRYLIKTRGQQVTLSCSPISGHRSVSWYQQTPGQGLQFLFEYFSETQRNKGNFPGRFSGRQFSNSRSEMNVSTLELGDSALYLCASSAGGEETQYFGPGTRLLVL.

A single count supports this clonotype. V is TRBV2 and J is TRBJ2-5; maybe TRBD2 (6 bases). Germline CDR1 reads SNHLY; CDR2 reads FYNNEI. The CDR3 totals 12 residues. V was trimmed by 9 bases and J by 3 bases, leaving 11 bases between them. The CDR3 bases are TGTGCCAGTAGGGGACTGGAAGAGACCCAGTACTTC. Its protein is CASRGLEETQYF.